One and the same sample provided the 21 T cell receptor beta chains below, sequenced in a study of CD8+ T cells in alopecia areata. Following extraction, RNA underwent reverse transcription to cDNA, which served as the sequencing template. Sequenced by immunoSEQ multiplex PCR; TCRdb stores in-frame clones only, minus some. The top ten hold under 1.2% of the sample, which has fewer than 250,000 clones, roughly 60% seen once. As for treatment: oral pan-JAK inhibitor, 5-10 mg twice daily. The specimen comprised CD4+ T cells sorted from blood, sampled at week 24, from a patient treated with tofacitinib. The receptors were sampled from a human donor with alopecia areata.

This chain joins TRBV30 and TRBJ1-1; no definite D call. The ends were cut back, 5 bases at V and 10 bases at J, with 14 bases in the middle. The CDR3 sequence is 11 residues long. Germline V gene data show CDR1 as GTSNPN and CDR2 as SVGIG (reference sequence). CDR3 protein: CAWGSRSGAFF. DNA for the CDR3: TGTGCCTGGGGGTCAAGATCTGGAGCTTTCTTT.

The genes are TRBV30 and TRBJ2-1; D is possibly TRBD1 (5 bases). The V gene's germline CDR1 is GTSNPN and CDR2 SVGIG (reference sequence). Trimming stripped 0 bases from V and 9 bases from J, with 24 bases between. This CDR3 spans 17 amino acids. The CDR3 loop is CAWSVKKQDGRLVEQFF. In nucleotides, the CDR3 is TGTGCCTGGAGTGTCAAAAAACAGGACGGACGATTGGTTGAGCAGTTCTTC.

This clone has just one count. The V and J genes are TRBV27 and TRBJ2-7; D gene ambiguous. V gave up 0 bases and J gave up 0 bases, with 6 bases separating them. The CDR3 is made up of 14 amino acids. Germline CDR1 and CDR2: MNHEY and SMNVEV (reference sequence). The CDR3 is CASSLSGSSYEQYF. The CDR3 DNA sequence: TGTGCCAGCAGTTTATCTGGCTCCTCCTACGAGCAGTACTTC.

This clone has only a few counts. In the same sample, other DNA sequences code for this CDR3. The genes are TRBV18 and TRBJ2-3, with D hard to call. Germline CDR1 KGHSH, CDR2 LQKENI. The CDR3 spans 13 residues. The V end lost 0 bases, the J end lost 0 bases, and 1 base lay between the germline ends. The CDR3 region is CASSPPSTDTQYF. The DNA for the CDR3 is TGTGCCAGCTCACCACCGAGCACAGATACGCAGTATTTT.

This sequence joins TRBV7-2 and TRBJ1-1, with TRBD1 matching 8 bases. J was trimmed by 1 base and V by 5 bases; bases with no gene match: 3. Germline loops: CDR1 SGHTA, CDR2 FQGNSA. This CDR3 is built from 14 residues. The CDR3 region has the DNA TGTGCCAGCAGCCTAGGACAGGGGAACACTGAAGCTTTCTTT. Translating it yields CASSLGQGNTEAFF.

The chain combines TRBV20-1 with TRBJ2-3; D not resolved. Germline CDR1 is DFQATT and CDR2 is SNEGSKA (reference sequence). CDR3 length equals 9 residues. Trimming took 4 bases from V and 6 from J, leaving 2 bases between them. The CDR3 reads CSAKDTQYF. The CDR3, as DNA: TGCAGTGCTAAGGATACGCAGTATTTT.

The chain uses TRBV6-5 and TRBJ2-2; D possibly corresponds to TRBD1 (5 bases). Germline loops: CDR1 MNHEY, CDR2 SVGAGI. This CDR3 has 13 residues. Trimming removed 11 bases at V and 2 bases at J, with 12 bases between. This CDR3 is CAAVGLNTGELFF. CDR3 DNA sequence: TGTGCCGCGGTGGGGCTAAACACCGGGGAGCTGTTTTTT.

This clone has only a few counts. The chain recombines TRBV5-6 with TRBJ1-5; 7 nucleotides match TRBD1. Germline assignment: CDR1 SGHDT and CDR2 YYEEEE. There are 14 residues in the CDR3. Losses at the gene ends were 7 bases for V and 7 bases for J; bases not matched to a gene: 11. CDR3 bases: TGTGCCAGCGCGAACAGGGGCGCTATACAGCCCCAGCATTTT. The encoded protein is CASANRGAIQPQHF.

The chain couples TRBV29-1 to TRBJ1-1; D is unresolved. Germline-derived CDR1 and CDR2 are SQVTM and ANQGSEA. Trimming removed 4 bases from V and 0 bases from J, with 9 bases in between. The CDR3 has 13 residues. The CDR3 protein is CSVVHSMNTEAFF. For the CDR3, the DNA is TGCAGCGTTGTTCATTCTATGAACACTGAAGCTTTCTTT.

In its sample, this clone was seen many times. The chain employs TRBV14 and TRBJ2-5; 10 nucleotides line up with TRBD1. Trimming took 2 bases from V and 5 from J; bases not matched to a gene: 5. From germline, CDR1 is SGHDN and CDR2 FVKESK. The CDR3 has 15 residues. The CDR3 DNA reads as TGTGCCAGCAGCCAATTGGGACAGGGGATCGAGACCCAGTACTTC. This gives the protein CASSQLGQGIETQYF.

Only one count was recorded for this clone. The chain has TRBV30 and TRBJ1-6; TRBD1 is a possible D gene (6 bases). The CDR3 is 12 residues long. The V gene's germline CDR1 is GTSNPN and CDR2 SVGIG (reference sequence). V lost 2 bases to trimming and J lost 10 bases, with 9 bases between them. CDR3 in DNA: TGTGCCTGGAGTAGGGGGAACTCACCCCTCCACTTT. Translating gives CAWSRGNSPLHF.

CDR3 sequence reads: CASTTTVNTEAFF. The CDR3 DNA is TGTGCCAGCACCACTACAGTGAACACTGAAGCTTTCTTT. V is TRBV6-1 and J is TRBJ1-1; D is ambiguous. Germline CDR1 MNHNS, CDR2 SASEGT. The CDR3 covers 13 residues. V lost 7 bases and J lost 0, with 9 bases in between.

V and J are TRBV14 and TRBJ2-7; D is undetermined. The CDR3 sequence is 13 residues long. Germline values: CDR1 SGHDN, CDR2 FVKESK. Between the trimmed V and J ends, which lost 0 bases and 7 bases, there was a span of 10 bases. CDR3 protein: CASSQDLVSEQYF. CDR3 DNA sequence: TGTGCCAGCAGCCAAGATCTAGTGTCAGAGCAGTACTTC.

As concerns this clone: The same CDR3 is also encoded by other DNA sequences in this sample. The chain uses TRBV5-1 and TRBJ2-3; unclear D gene. The germline V and J ends were trimmed by 5 bases and 6 bases, with 7 bases remaining between them. In germline, CDR1 is SGHRS, CDR2 YFSETQ. CDR3 length: 11 residues. The CDR3: CASSLSDTQYF. CDR3 coding DNA: TGCGCCAGCAGTTTGTCGGATACGCAGTATTTT.

The V and J genes are TRBV11-3 and TRBJ2-6, with D unresolved. The CDR3 extends over 13 amino acids. Germline-derived CDR1 and CDR2 are SGHNT and YENEEA. The ends were cut back, 2 bases at V and 1 base at J, with 0 bases in the middle. The chain's CDR3 is CASSLSGANVLTF. DNA for the CDR3: TGTGCCAGCAGCTTATCTGGGGCCAACGTCCTGACTTTC.

The chain joins TRBV29-1 to TRBJ1-1, with D perhaps matching TRBD1 (5 bases). The CDR3 extends over 14 amino acids. V was cut by 6 bases and J by 1 base, with 15 bases left in between. Germline CDR1 is SQVTM and CDR2 is ANQGSEA. The CDR3 nucleotides are TGCAGCGTCCGCCTGGGGACTGAGAACACTGAAGCTTTCTTT. It specifies CSVRLGTENTEAFF.

The chain employs TRBV30 and TRBJ2-1; D is undetermined. Trimming took off 1 base at V and 0 bases at J, with 7 bases between the two ends. Germline V gene data show CDR1 as GTSNPN and CDR2 as SVGIG (reference sequence). The CDR3 consists of 14 residues. CDR3 in amino acids: CAWSAASSYNEQFF. Written as DNA, the CDR3 is TGTGCCTGGAGTGCAGCGAGCTCCTACAATGAGCAGTTCTTC. Full variable domain (rest looked up from reference TRBV30 and TRBJ2-1): SQTIHQWPATLVQPVGSPLSLECTVEGTSNPNLYWYRQAAGRGLQLLFYSVGIGQISSEVPQNLSASRPQDRQFILSSKKLLLSDSGFYLCAWSAASSYNEQFFGPGTRLTVL.

This clone was observed a few times. The rearrangement joins TRBV29-1 to TRBJ2-7, with D perhaps being TRBD1 or TRBD2 (5 bases each). CDR1 and CDR2 (germline): SQVTM, ANQGSEA. The V and J ends lost 4 bases and 5 bases respectively, with 9 bases between them. The CDR3 is 11 residues long. CDR3 DNA: TGCAGCGTTGCGGGGCCGGACGAGCAGTACTTC. This gives the protein CSVAGPDEQYF.

This sequence joins TRBV5-1 and TRBJ1-2, with 9 bases matching TRBD1. V was pared by 3 bases and J by 0 bases, with 6 bases of the junction left unmatched. The CDR3 is 16 residues long. CDR1 is SGHRS and CDR2 is YFSETQ in the germline V gene. The CDR3: CASSWGDRAPNYGYTF. CDR3 nucleotide sequence: TGCGCCAGCAGCTGGGGGGACAGGGCTCCTAACTATGGCTACACCTTC.

Only a few counts were recorded for this clone. This chain links TRBV30 with TRBJ2-3; TRBD2 is a possible D gene (5 bases). Germline V gives CDR1 GTSNPN, CDR2 SVGIG (reference sequence). With 3 bases removed from V and 0 bases from J, the gap between germline ends came to 7 bases. The CDR3 loop spans 13 amino acids. Here the CDR3 DNA reads TGTGCCTGGAGGCTAGCTAGCACAGATACGCAGTATTTT. Its protein is CAWRLASTDTQYF.

This clone appeared many times. The genes are TRBV18 and TRBJ2-7; 8 bases are a match to TRBD1. Looked up from germline, CDR1 is KGHSH and CDR2 is LQKENI. Trimming removed 3 bases from V and 1 base from J; junction bases left unmatched: 5. The CDR3 is made up of 15 amino acids. Here the CDR3 DNA reads TGTGCCAGCTCACCTTACAGGGGGAATTCCTACGAGCAGTACTTC. Translated: CASSPYRGNSYEQYF.